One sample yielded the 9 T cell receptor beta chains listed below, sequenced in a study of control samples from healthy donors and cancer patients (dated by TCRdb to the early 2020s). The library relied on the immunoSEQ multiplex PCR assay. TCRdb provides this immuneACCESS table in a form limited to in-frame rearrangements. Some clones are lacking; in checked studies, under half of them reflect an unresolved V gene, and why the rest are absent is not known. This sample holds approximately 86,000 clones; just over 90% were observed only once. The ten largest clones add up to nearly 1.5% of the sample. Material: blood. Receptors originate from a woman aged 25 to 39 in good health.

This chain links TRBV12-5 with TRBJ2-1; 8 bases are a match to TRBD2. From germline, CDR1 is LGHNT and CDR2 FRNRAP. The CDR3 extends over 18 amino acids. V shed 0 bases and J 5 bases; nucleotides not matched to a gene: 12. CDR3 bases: TGTGCTAGTGGTTTGGTGGGGACTAGTTTCCCTAGGGACAATGAGCAGTTCTTC. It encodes CASGLVGTSFPRDNEQFF.

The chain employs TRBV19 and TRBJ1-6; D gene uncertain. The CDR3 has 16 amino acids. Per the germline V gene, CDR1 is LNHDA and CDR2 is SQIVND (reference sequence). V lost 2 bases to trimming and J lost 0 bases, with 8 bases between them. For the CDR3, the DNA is TGTGCCAGTAGTATAAGGTTTTTCTCCTATAATTCACCCCTCCACTTT. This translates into CASSIRFFSYNSPLHF.

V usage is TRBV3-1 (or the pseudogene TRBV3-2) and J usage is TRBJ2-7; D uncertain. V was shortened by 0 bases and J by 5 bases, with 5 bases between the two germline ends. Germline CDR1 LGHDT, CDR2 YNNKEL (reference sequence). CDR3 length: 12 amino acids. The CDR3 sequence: CASSQDLDEQYF. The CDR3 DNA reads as TGTGCCAGCAGCCAAGATTTAGACGAGCAGTACTTC.

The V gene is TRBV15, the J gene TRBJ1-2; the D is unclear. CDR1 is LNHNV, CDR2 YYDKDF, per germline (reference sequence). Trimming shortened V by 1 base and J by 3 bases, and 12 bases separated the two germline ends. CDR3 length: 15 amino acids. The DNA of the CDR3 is TGTGCCACCAGCAGAGTGGTGAACAGAGACTATGGCTACACCTTC. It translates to CATSRVVNRDYGYTF.

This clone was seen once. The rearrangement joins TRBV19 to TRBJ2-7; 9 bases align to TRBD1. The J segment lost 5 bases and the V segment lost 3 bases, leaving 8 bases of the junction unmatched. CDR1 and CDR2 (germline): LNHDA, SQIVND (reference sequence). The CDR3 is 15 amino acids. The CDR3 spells CASSMTGTGNHEQYF. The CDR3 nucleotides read TGTGCCAGTAGTATGACCGGGACAGGGAACCACGAGCAGTACTTC.

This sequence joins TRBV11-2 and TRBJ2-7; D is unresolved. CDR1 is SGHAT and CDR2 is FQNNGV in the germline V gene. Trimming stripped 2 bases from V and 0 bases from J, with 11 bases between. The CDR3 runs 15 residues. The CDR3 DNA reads TGTGCCAGCAGCTTAACAGATACTGGCTCCTACGAGCAGTACTTC. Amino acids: CASSLTDTGSYEQYF.

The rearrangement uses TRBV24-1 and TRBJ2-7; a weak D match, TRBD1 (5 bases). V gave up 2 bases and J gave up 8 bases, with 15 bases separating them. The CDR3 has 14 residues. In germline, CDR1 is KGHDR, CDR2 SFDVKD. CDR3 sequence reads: CATSDSGKSAQQYF. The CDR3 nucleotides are TGTGCCACCAGTGATTCAGGGAAATCTGCCCAGCAGTACTTC.

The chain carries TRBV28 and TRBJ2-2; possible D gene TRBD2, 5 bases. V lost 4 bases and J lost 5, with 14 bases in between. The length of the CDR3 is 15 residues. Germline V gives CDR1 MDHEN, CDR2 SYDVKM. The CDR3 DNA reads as TGTGCCAGCAGTTCGGCGGGTTCGAGGACCGGGGAGCTGTTTTTT. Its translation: CASSSAGSRTGELFF.

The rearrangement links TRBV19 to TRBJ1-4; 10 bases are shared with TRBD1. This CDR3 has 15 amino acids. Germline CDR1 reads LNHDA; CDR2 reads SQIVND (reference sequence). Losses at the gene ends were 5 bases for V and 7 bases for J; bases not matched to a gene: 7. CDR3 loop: CASSDRGDRGEKLFF. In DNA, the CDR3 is TGTGCCAGTAGTGACCGGGGGGACAGGGGTGAAAAACTGTTTTTT.